This is a list of T cell receptor beta chains from one sample in a study of shared clonotypes between healthy human individuals. The repertoire was sequenced with immunoSEQ multiplex PCR; TCRdb's copy has only in-frame clones and lacks some. This table has about 1.1 million clones, 78% appearing once. Specimen: memory CD4+ T cells from PBMCs. These receptors were taken from a man between 18 and 35 years old in good health. Some clones in this sample may be carry-over from other donors' samples. Both conserved end residues are part of each CDR3. Fields, in order: clone size, V gene, J gene, CDR3 protein. Size is omitted from some rows. Given values are once, few, many or a class for expanded clones.

few,TRBV7-2,TRBJ2-7,CASSLILNSYEQYF
NA,TRBV14,TRBJ1-5,CASSEGRYQPQHF
once,TRBV4-3,TRBJ2-5,CASSQDPWTAQETQYF
NA,TRBV7-8,TRBJ1-2,CASSLGVVPANYGYTF
NA,TRBV5-1,TRBJ2-3,CASSPRLGTDTQYF
NA,TRBV30,TRBJ1-6,CAWLSSYNSPLHF
NA,TRBV7-2,TRBJ1-1,CASSLDRLNTEAFF
NA,TRBV6-6,TRBJ1-1,CASTITVGTEAFF
NA,TRBV29-1,TRBJ2-7,CSVVRGTWGGDEQYF
once,TRBV18,TRBJ1-2,CASSPKPSFGVYGYTF
NA,TRBV7-9,TRBJ2-7,CASSFRRGDEQYF
NA,TRBV11-3,TRBJ2-2,CASSLGLNTGELFF
NA,TRBV30,TRBJ2-3,CAWRQPSGSTDTQYF
NA,TRBV27,TRBJ2-2,CASSFGRIQRGYANTGELFF
NA,TRBV7-2,TRBJ1-2,CASSDRQGNDYGYTF
NA,TRBV6-5,TRBJ1-2,CASSPRTGTEYGYTF
few,TRBV7-2,TRBJ2-3,CASSSYGDTQYF
NA,TRBV2,TRBJ2-1,CASSARFF
NA,TRBV7-2,TRBJ2-1,CASSSGGLAPAGEFF
NA,TRBV27,TRBJ2-1,CASSSVTSGRPLLSSYNEQFF
NA,TRBV5-4,TRBJ2-5,CASSLPPPKQETQYF
many,TRBV29-1,TRBJ1-2,CSAAESYGYTF
NA,TRBV6-5,TRBJ2-7,CASRQPGIGYEQYF
NA,TRBV28,TRBJ1-5,CASRVGGWGNQPQHF
NA,TRBV7-2,TRBJ2-7,CASSLNSGYEQYF
NA,TRBV18,TRBJ1-2,CASSQTKLHAQETGYTF
few,TRBV30,TRBJ2-5,CAWSKDRGQTQYF
few,TRBV18,TRBJ1-1,CASSKVSGSTEAFF
NA,TRBV28,TRBJ2-5,CASSPAGGVETQYF
once,TRBV2,TRBJ2-7,CASSRGLAGGTYEQYF
NA,TRBV29-1,TRBJ1-1,CSVEVPGAERSFF
NA,TRBV6-6,TRBJ2-7,CASSSWDSPSPYEQYF
NA,TRBV18,TRBJ2-5,CASTGNQGTQETQYF
NA,TRBV5-1,TRBJ1-2,CASSLAAGEHYGYTF
NA,TRBV7-8,TRBJ2-4,CASSLGQKNIQYF
NA,TRBV18,TRBJ1-2,CASSPAGEGYGYTF
NA,TRBV5-1,TRBJ2-5,CASGLAGEETQYF
NA,TRBV7-7,TRBJ2-1,CASSLGGSYNEQFF
once,TRBV9,TRBJ2-7,CASPIARCTPDSYEQYF
few,TRBV28,TRBJ1-2,CASSVGTGSYGYTF
once,TRBV13,TRBJ2-7,CASSQMAGREQYF
NA,TRBV18,TRBJ1-1,CASSPYSRQAMNTEAFF
NA,TRBV5-1,TRBJ1-4,CASSFGAGAGDEKLFF
NA,TRBV30,TRBJ2-7,CACTPTGLLTISGSYEQYF
NA,TRBV28,TRBJ2-1,CASSLGVTSGRGGEQFF